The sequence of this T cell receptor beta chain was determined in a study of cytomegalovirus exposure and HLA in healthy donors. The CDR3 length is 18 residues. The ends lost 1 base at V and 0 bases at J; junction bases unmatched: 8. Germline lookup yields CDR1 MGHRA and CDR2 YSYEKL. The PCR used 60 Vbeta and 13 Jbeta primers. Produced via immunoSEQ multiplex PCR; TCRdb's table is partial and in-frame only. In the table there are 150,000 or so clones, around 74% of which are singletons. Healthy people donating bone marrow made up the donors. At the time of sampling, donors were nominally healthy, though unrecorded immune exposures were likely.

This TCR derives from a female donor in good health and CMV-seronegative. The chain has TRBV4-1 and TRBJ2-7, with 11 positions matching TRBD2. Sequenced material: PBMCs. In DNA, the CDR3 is TGCGCCAGCAGCCAAGGCCCGACAACTAGCGGGAGCTCCTACGAGCAGTACTTC. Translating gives CASSQGPTTSGSSYEQYF.